This TCR beta chain was recorded in a study of identical twins. Each CDR3 protein gets one entry after TCRdb re-called the 5' RACE reads with MiXCR. Found here are 200,000 to 250,000 distinct CDR3 sequences, 10% of them singletons; the top ten hold more than 8%. Between the trimmed V and J ends, which lost 7 bases and 10 bases, there was a span of 14 bases. Germline V gene sequence: CDR1 LNHDA, CDR2 SQIVND (reference sequence). The CDR3 loop spans 13 amino acids. This clonotype turned up a few times. The rearrangement uses TRBV19 and TRBJ1-6; no definite D call. The sequence came from a middle-aged man in good health. Sequencing input: memory T cells sorted from blood. The DNA of the CDR3 is TGTGCCAGTACCCGGGCATTCGGGTCACCCCTCCACTTT. Translation: CASTRAFGSPLHF.